The 20 T cell receptor beta chains in this list originate from one sample, sequenced in a study of shared clonotypes between healthy human individuals. The protocol was immunoSEQ multiplex PCR, while the TCRdb copy is restricted to in-frame clones and leaves out a portion. There are millions of clones in the sample; 85% to 95% occur only once, and approximately 0.13% lies in the top ten. The specimen sequenced was naive CD4+ T cells sorted from blood. Subset denoted: CD45RA+ positively selected. The receptors come from a man younger than 35 in good health.

As concerns this clone: A much more abundant neighbour one base away suggests this may be a read error. This CDR3 is also generated by other DNA sequences in the sample. V is TRBV19 and J is TRBJ1-2; no reliable D call. CDR1 LNHDA and CDR2 SQIVND come from the germline V gene (reference sequence). Trimming removed 6 bases at V and 8 bases at J, with 16 bases between. The CDR3 consists of 13 residues. The CDR3 region has the DNA TGTGCCAGTAGCATATCGACGGTCTGGGGCTACACCTTC. Translating it yields CASSISTVWGYTF.

The gene calls are TRBV19 and TRBJ2-7; TRBD1 matches 9 bases. The CDR3 consists of 14 residues. V was clipped by 5 bases and J by 6 bases; unmatched bases: 8. CDR1 and CDR2 from the germline V gene are LNHDA and SQIVND (reference sequence). The CDR3 protein is CASSPRTGALEQYF. The CDR3 DNA follows: TGTGCCAGTAGTCCAAGGACAGGGGCTCTCGAGCAGTACTTC.

The V and J genes are TRBV5-1 and TRBJ1-6; no clear D gene. Trimming cost V 4 bases and J 4 bases, with 6 bases left between them. This CDR3 is built from 13 residues. CDR1 SGHRS and CDR2 YFSETQ come from the germline V gene. DNA of the CDR3: TGCGCCAGCAGCCCAGTGTATAATTCACCCCTCCACTTT. This sequence encodes CASSPVYNSPLHF. Together with reference TRBV5-1 and TRBJ1-6, the CDR3 gives the full variable domain: KAGVTQTPRYLIKTRGQQVTLSCSPISGHRSVSWYQQTPGQGLQFLFEYFSETQRNKGNFPGRFSGRQFSNSRSEMNVSTLELGDSALYLCASSPVYNSPLHFGNGTRLTVT.

The chain links TRBV14 to TRBJ2-2, with 9 bases fitting TRBD2. The CDR3 has 16 amino acids. The trim removed 4 bases at V and 2 bases at J, leaving 5 bases unmatched. Germline lookup yields CDR1 SGHDN and CDR2 FVKESK. CDR3 residues: CASSRAGGGNTGELFF. CDR3 DNA sequence: TGTGCCAGCAGCCGAGCGGGGGGCGGTAACACCGGGGAGCTGTTTTTT.

Comments on this clone: A much larger clone is a single base away; this may be a read error. This chain uses TRBV10-3 with TRBJ1-1, with D maybe TRBD1 (6 bases). V was cut by 8 bases and J by 0 bases, with 7 bases left in between. The CDR3 has 12 amino acids. CDR1 and CDR2 from the germline V gene are ENHRY and SYGVKD. The CDR3 coding sequence is TGTGCCATCGGGACACTGAACACTGAAGCTTTCTTT. This codes for CAIGTLNTEAFF.

The chain links TRBV28 to TRBJ2-7, with 15 bases that match TRBD2. Germline V gives CDR1 MDHEN, CDR2 SYDVKM. The CDR3 is made up of 17 amino acids. V trimming: 2 bases; J trimming: 4 bases; junction bases outside the gene matches: 6. The CDR3, as DNA: TGTGCCAGCAGTTTAACGGGACTAGCGGGAGGATTTTACGAGCAGTACTTC. Encoded protein: CASSLTGLAGGFYEQYF. The complete variable domain, with remaining parts taken from reference TRBV28 and TRBJ2-7, reads DVKVTQSSRYLVKRTGEKVFLECVQDMDHENMFWYRQDPGLGLRLIYFSYDVKMKEKGDIPEGYSVSREKKERFSLILESASTNQTSMYLCASSLTGLAGGFYEQYFGPGTRLTVT.

J is TRBJ1-6 and V is TRBV18; no firm D call. CDR3 length: 17 amino acids. CDR1 and CDR2 (germline): KGHSH, LQKENI. Trimming took 3 bases from V and 6 from J, leaving 18 bases between them. The CDR3 bases are TGTGCCAGCTCACCTACCGGACCGTCAGCTCCTAATTCACCCCTCCACTTT. It is translated as CASSPTGPSAPNSPLHF.

This clone was counted a single time. The CDR3 sequence: CASSKTGGGTDTQYF. The CDR3, as DNA: TGTGCCAGCTCCAAGACAGGGGGGGGCACAGATACGCAGTATTTT. The rearrangement links TRBV18 to TRBJ2-3; TRBD1 aligns across 9 bases. Germline CDR1 is KGHSH and CDR2 is LQKENI. This CDR3 has 15 residues. Unmatched junction bases numbered 5, after V lost 6 bases and J lost 1 base.

The chain is built from TRBV28 and TRBJ1-3, with D maybe TRBD1 (6 bases). Germline V CDR1 and CDR2: MDHEN, SYDVKM. Trimming cost V 4 bases and J 0 bases, with 19 bases left between them. CDR3 length: 18 amino acids. CDR3 residues: CASSSLRGGRSSGNTIYF. The CDR3 DNA reads as TGTGCCAGCAGTTCACTTCGGGGGGGCAGGTCCTCTGGAAACACCATATATTTT.

This chain uses TRBV28 with TRBJ1-2; D perhaps matches TRBD1 (6 bases). V lost 10 bases, J lost 5 bases, and 11 bases lay in between. Per germline, CDR1 MDHEN and CDR2 SYDVKM. The CDR3 sequence is 11 residues long. The CDR3 DNA follows: TGTGCCACCCACCAGGGGTATGGCTACACCTTC. It codes for CATHQGYGYTF.

V and J are TRBV6-1 and TRBJ1-4; no firm D call. There are 15 residues in the CDR3. Trimming removed 6 bases from V and 5 bases from J, with 16 bases in between. Looked up from germline, CDR1 is MNHNS and CDR2 is SASEGT. The DNA for the CDR3 is TGTGCCAGCAGCGCGGTAGAGACTGGGAATGAAAAACTGTTTTTT. This encodes CASSAVETGNEKLFF.

In DNA, the CDR3 is TGTGCCAGCTCACTTTACGGGATTGAGTCCTACGAGCAGTACTTC. Its protein is CASSLYGIESYEQYF. The chain uses TRBV18 and TRBJ2-7, with D possibly TRBD2 on 5 matching bases. This CDR3 region has 15 residues. Trimming pared 4 bases from V and 1 base from J, leaving 14 bases between. Germline V gene data show CDR1 as KGHSH and CDR2 as LQKENI.

This clone was detected a few times. This rearrangement joins TRBV5-1 to TRBJ1-6, with no clear D. V lost 1 base and J 0 bases, leaving 11 bases between the germline ends. The V gene's germline CDR1 is SGHRS and CDR2 YFSETQ. CDR3 length: 17 residues. This CDR3 is CASSLYGGSSYNSPLHF. The CDR3, as DNA: TGCGCCAGCAGCTTGTACGGTGGGAGCTCCTATAATTCACCCCTCCACTTT.

This chain connects TRBV7-9 to TRBJ2-3; D is possibly TRBD1 (5 bases). Germline values: CDR1 SEHNR, CDR2 FQNEAQ (reference sequence). The CDR3 contains 16 residues. V was shortened by 1 base and J by 0 bases, with 11 bases between the two germline ends. CDR3 in DNA: TGTGCCAGCAGCTTAGTGGGGCAGGGAAGCACAGATACGCAGTATTTT. As protein: CASSLVGQGSTDTQYF. The variable domain in full, completed from reference TRBV7-9 and TRBJ2-3, reads DTGVSQNPRHKITKRGQNVTFRCDPISEHNRLYWYRQTLGQGPEFLTYFQNEAQLEKSRLLSDRFSAERPKGSFSTLEIQRTEQGDSAMYLCASSLVGQGSTDTQYFGPGTRLTVL.

With respect to this clone: This sample includes further DNA sequences coding for the same CDR3. The rearrangement links TRBV29-1 to TRBJ2-5; the D gene could be TRBD1 or TRBD2 (5 bases each). This CDR3 spans 13 amino acids. The V gene's germline CDR1 is SQVTM and CDR2 ANQGSEA. V was shortened by 2 bases and J by 2 bases, with 9 bases between the two germline ends. The CDR3 protein is CSVEKGSQETQYF. The CDR3 DNA reads as TGCAGCGTTGAAAAGGGGAGTCAAGAGACCCAGTACTTC.

For the CDR3, the DNA is TGTGCCAGCAGTAGGGGGGAGAGCAATCAGCCCCAGCATTTT. Its protein product is CASSRGESNQPQHF. The chain uses TRBV6-1 and TRBJ1-5, with a weak D call TRBD1 (6 bases). This CDR3 is built from 14 residues. V shed 5 bases and J shed 1 base, with 9 bases lying between them. Germline V gene lookup returns CDR1 MNHNS and CDR2 SASEGT.

The rearrangement links TRBV11-3 to TRBJ2-2; D is perhaps TRBD2 (5 bases). The V and J ends lost 4 bases and 0 bases respectively, with 18 bases between them. Germline assignment: CDR1 SGHNT and CDR2 YENEEA. The CDR3 loop spans 18 amino acids. The CDR3 bases are TGTGCCAGCAGCTCCCGAGGGTACGGCCTAACGAACACCGGGGAGCTGTTTTTT. Translation: CASSSRGYGLTNTGELFF.

This clone was seen a single time. DNA of the CDR3: TGCGCCAGCAGCGGCCAGACCAGCTCCTATAATTCACCCCTCCACTTT. This sequence encodes CASSGQTSSYNSPLHF. J is TRBJ1-6 and V is TRBV4-3; the D is unclear. Germline V gene data show CDR1 as LGHNA and CDR2 as YSLEER. The CDR3 contains 16 residues. With 5 bases removed from V and 0 bases from J, the gap between germline ends came to 11 bases.

V gene TRBV11-2 combines with J gene TRBJ2-3, with 7 nucleotides matching TRBD1. Germline loops: CDR1 SGHAT, CDR2 FQNNGV. This CDR3 comprises 18 residues. Germline trimming cut 4 bases from V and 4 bases from J; bases unmatched to any gene: 17. The CDR3 DNA sequence: TGTGCCAGCAGCTCTCCAGGGGGTCGATGGGGTCAGGCAGATACGCAGTATTTT. Protein product: CASSSPGGRWGQADTQYF. Full variable domain (remainder filled in from reference TRBV11-2 and TRBJ2-3): EAGVAQSPRYKIIEKRQSVAFWCNPISGHATLYWYQQILGQGPKLLIQFQNNGVVDDSQLPKDRFSAERLKGVDSTLKIQPAKLEDSAVYLCASSSPGGRWGQADTQYFGPGTRLTVL.

V gene TRBV30 combines with J gene TRBJ1-1, with D unclear. V was shortened by 4 bases and J by 6 bases, with 9 bases between the two germline ends. The CDR3 contains 11 residues. Germline V gene data show CDR1 as GTSNPN and CDR2 as SVGIG (reference sequence). In nucleotides, the CDR3 is TGTGCCTGGACTCATGGACCTGAAGCTTTCTTT. It codes for CAWTHGPEAFF.